These T cell receptor beta chains were read from a single sample in a study of Tregs in tolerant kidney transplant recipients. Data came from immunoSEQ multiplex PCR; TCRdb stores just in-frame clones and leaves some out. The table includes around 78,000 clones, around 93% detected once. Specimen: Tregs from blood, collected before the transplant. Receptor source: a human donor who received a combined kidney and bone marrow transplant. The CDR3 runs from the conserved cysteine through the conserved F or W. D genes are given only for firm matches. Where a row states a size, it is once, few, many or the class of an expanded clone; other rows omit it.

cdr3_length clone_size j_call d_call v_call cdr3_aa cdr3_nt
15 . TRBJ2-5 TRBD2 TRBV11-3 CASSPGLAGAETQYF TGTGCCAGCAGCCCTGGACTAGCGGGAGCTGAGACCCAGTACTTC
15 . TRBJ1-5 . TRBV5-8 CASSLAYGPNQPQHF TGTGCCAGCAGCTTGGCCTACGGCCCAAATCAGCCCCAGCATTTT
14 . TRBJ1-2 . TRBV29-1 CSVAVRGLSYGYTF TGCAGCGTGGCAGTACGGGGGCTTAGCTATGGCTACACCTTC
13 . TRBJ2-7 . TRBV10-1 CASSEGPGYEQYF TGCGCCAGCAGTGAGGGGCCGGGCTACGAGCAGTACTTC
16 . TRBJ2-2 TRBD2 TRBV11-2 CASSSQVIAGAGELFF TGTGCCAGCAGCTCTCAAGTCATAGCGGGAGCCGGGGAGCTGTTTTTT
16 . TRBJ1-3 . TRBV11-2 CASSLDVSYGGNTIYF TGTGCCAGCAGCTTAGATGTGAGCTACGGGGGAAACACCATATATTTT
15 . TRBJ2-7 TRBD1 TRBV28 CASSPVDRDGYEQYF TGTGCCAGCAGTCCCGTCGACAGGGATGGCTACGAGCAGTACTTC
14 once TRBJ1-3 . TRBV25-1 CASSDESSGNTIYF TGTGCCAGCAGTGATGAAAGCTCTGGAAACACCATATATTTT
15 . TRBJ2-3 TRBD1 TRBV9 CASSVMDRVTDTQYF TGTGCCAGCAGCGTAATGGACAGGGTTACAGATACGCAGTATTTT
14 once TRBJ2-7 TRBD2 TRBV7-2 CASSPGLAGGGQYF TGTGCCAGCAGCCCGGGACTAGCGGGAGGCGGGCAGTACTTC
14 . TRBJ1-2 TRBD1 TRBV5-4 CASSLGTGRGGYTF TGTGCCAGCAGCTTGGGGACAGGGAGAGGTGGCTACACCTTC
12 . TRBJ2-7 . TRBV6-1 CASRQDSYEQYF TGTGCCAGCAGACAAGACTCCTACGAGCAGTACTTC
17 . TRBJ2-6 . TRBV27 CASSLRDTLSGANVLTF TGTGCCAGCAGTCTCCGGGACACCCTCTCTGGGGCCAACGTCCTGACTTTC
11 . TRBJ1-1 . TRBV2 CASNTRTEAFF TGTGCCAGCAACACGCGAACCGAAGCTTTCTTT
14 once TRBJ1-1 . TRBV2 CASSDWRLNTEAFF TGTGCCAGCAGTGATTGGCGGCTCAACACTGAAGCTTTCTTT
13 . TRBJ2-5 . TRBV19 CASTHPGQETQYF TGTGCCAGTACCCATCCGGGTCAAGAGACCCAGTACTTC
15 . TRBJ2-7 . TRBV19 CASSIGGNWRYEQYF TGTGCCAGTAGTATTGGCGGGAACTGGCGCTACGAGCAGTACTTC
13 . TRBJ2-7 . TRBV9 CASSEQPTYEQYF TGTGCCAGCAGCGAACAACCTACCTACGAGCAGTACTTC
14 . TRBJ2-7 . TRBV19 CASSQISSENEQYF TGTGCCAGTAGCCAAATCTCGTCCGAAAACGAGCAGTACTTC
13 . TRBJ2-7 TRBD2 TRBV27 CASRLAGDDEQYF TGTGCCAGCCGACTAGCGGGAGACGACGAGCAGTACTTC
15 . TRBJ2-5 TRBD2 TRBV27 CASSPTVSGVETQYF TGTGCCAGCAGTCCAACCGTGAGCGGGGTAGAGACCCAGTACTTC
12 . TRBJ2-1 . TRBV6-1 CASSLAYNEQFF TGTGCCAGCAGTCTGGCCTACAATGAGCAGTTCTTC
13 . TRBJ1-5 . TRBV10-3 CAIRATERQPQHF TGTGCCATCAGGGCAACTGAGAGGCAGCCCCAGCATTTT
12 . TRBJ2-7 . TRBV2 CASRADTYEQYF TGTGCCAGCAGGGCGGATACCTACGAGCAGTACTTC
17 . TRBJ2-3 TRBD2 TRBV5-1 CASSSGNSGSHSDTQYF TGCGCCAGCAGCTCAGGGAATAGCGGGAGTCATTCAGATACGCAGTATTTT
15 . TRBJ1-3 . TRBV7-2 CASSFAGQSGNTIYF TGTGCCAGCAGCTTCGCAGGGCAGTCCGGAAACACCATATATTTT
13 . TRBJ2-7 . TRBV6-5 CATGGGLIYEQYF TGTGCCACAGGAGGGGGGCTGATCTACGAGCAGTACTTC
14 . TRBJ1-4 . TRBV30 CAWNLAGRNEKLFF TGTGCCTGGAACCTGGCAGGACGTAATGAAAAACTGTTTTTT
13 . TRBJ2-5 TRBD2 TRBV29-1 CSVRSGAQETQYF TGCAGCGTGCGTAGCGGGGCCCAAGAGACCCAGTACTTC
13 . TRBJ1-2 TRBD1 TRBV5-5 CASSSTGNYGYTF TGTGCCAGCAGCTCGACAGGGAACTATGGCTACACCTTC
12 few TRBJ2-2 . TRBV11-2 CASSSQFGELFF TGTGCCAGCAGCTCTCAATTCGGGGAGCTGTTTTTT
15 . TRBJ1-4 . TRBV4-2 CASSQDTSTNEKLFF TGTGCCAGCAGCCAAGATACCTCAACTAATGAAAAACTGTTTTTT
14 . TRBJ2-1 TRBD1 TRBV5-4 CASSWGQGQDEQFF TGTGCCAGCAGCTGGGGACAGGGCCAGGATGAGCAGTTCTTC
13 . TRBJ2-1 . TRBV11-2 CASSLEWGFLKIF TGTGCCAGCAGCTTAGAGTGGGGTTTTCTTAAGATCTTC
15 . TRBJ1-6 . TRBV7-9 CASSLGQSYNSPLHF TGTGCCAGCAGCTTAGGACAGTCTTATAATTCACCCCTCCACTTT
15 once TRBJ1-1 . TRBV5-4 CASRRQGRGGTEAFF TGTGCCAGCAGACGGCAGGGGCGTGGGGGGACTGAAGCTTTCTTT
16 . TRBJ2-2 . TRBV5-1 CASSHGMQGFYGELFF TGCGCCAGCAGCCATGGGATGCAGGGTTTTTACGGGGAGCTGTTTTTT
15 . TRBJ2-3 TRBD1 TRBV6-5 CASSYTDRDTDTQYF TGTGCCAGCAGTTATACAGACAGGGACACAGATACGCAGTATTTT
15 . TRBJ2-1 TRBD2 TRBV14 CASSQDLAGVDEQFF TGTGCCAGCAGCCAAGACCTAGCGGGAGTCGACGAGCAGTTCTTC
19 . TRBJ1-4 . TRBV6-1 CASSEAEFRTAALPEKLFF TGTGCCAGCAGTGAAGCGGAGTTTCGGACCGCGGCCCTTCCCGAAAAACTGTTTTTT
16 . TRBJ2-1 TRBD2 TRBV2 CASSPLTAGPYNEPFF TGTGCCAGCAGTCCCCTTACAGCGGGGCCCTACAATGAGCCGTTCTTC
12 . TRBJ2-1 TRBD1 TRBV19 CASSGQGSQQFF TGTGCCAGTTCGGGACAGGGGAGCCAGCAGTTCTTC
15 few TRBJ1-4 . TRBV5-1 CASAWAGGGGEKLFF TGCGCCAGCGCCTGGGCGGGGGGAGGAGGAGAAAAACTGTTTTTT
16 . TRBJ2-7 TRBD2 TRBV9 CASSGTSSGSIYEQYF TGTGCCAGCAGCGGAACCTCGAGCGGGAGTATCTACGAGCAGTACTTC
14 . TRBJ2-1 . TRBV28 CASSPGGRYNEQFF TGTGCCAGCAGTCCCGGGGGGCGCTACAATGAGCAGTTCTTC
15 . TRBJ2-7 TRBD2 TRBV27 CASTDTSGSRHEQYF TGTGCCAGCACCGATACTAGCGGGAGTCGCCACGAGCAGTACTTC
17 . TRBJ1-5 . TRBV28 CASSLGWAANLHQPQHF TGTGCCAGCAGTTTAGGATGGGCAGCTAATCTGCATCAGCCCCAGCATTTT
17 once TRBJ2-7 TRBD1 TRBV4-1 CASSQDYGRGRLYEQYF TGCGCCAGCAGCCAAGATTACGGCAGGGGGCGATTGTACGAGCAGTACTTC